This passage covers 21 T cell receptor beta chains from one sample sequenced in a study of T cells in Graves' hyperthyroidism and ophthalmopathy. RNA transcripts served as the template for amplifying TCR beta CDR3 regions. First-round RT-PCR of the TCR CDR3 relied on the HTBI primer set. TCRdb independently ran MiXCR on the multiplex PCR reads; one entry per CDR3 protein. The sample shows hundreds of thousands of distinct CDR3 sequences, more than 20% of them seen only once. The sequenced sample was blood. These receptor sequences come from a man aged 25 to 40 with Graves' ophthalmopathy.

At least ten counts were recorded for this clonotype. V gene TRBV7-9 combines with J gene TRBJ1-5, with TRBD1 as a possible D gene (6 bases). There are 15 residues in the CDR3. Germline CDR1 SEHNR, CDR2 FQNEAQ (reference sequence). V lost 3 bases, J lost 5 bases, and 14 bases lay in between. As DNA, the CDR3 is TGTGCCAGCAGCTTTGACAGGTTCGGGGATCAGCCCCAGCATTTT. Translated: CASSFDRFGDQPQHF.

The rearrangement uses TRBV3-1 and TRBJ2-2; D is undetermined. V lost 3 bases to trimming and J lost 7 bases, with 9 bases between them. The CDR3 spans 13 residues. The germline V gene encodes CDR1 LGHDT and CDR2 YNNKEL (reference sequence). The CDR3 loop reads CASSQIEVGELFF. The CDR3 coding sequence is TGTGCCAGCAGCCAGATAGAGGTCGGGGAGCTGTTTTTT.

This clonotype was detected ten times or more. The CDR3 sequence: CATSPGLAGMTYNEQFF. CDR3 sequence (DNA): TGTGCCACCAGTCCGGGACTAGCGGGAATGACCTACAATGAGCAGTTCTTC. The chain joins TRBV24-1 to TRBJ2-1; TRBD2 agrees at 13 bases. Trimming cost V 6 bases and J 2 bases; bases outside gene matches: 6. The germline V gene has CDR1 KGHDR and CDR2 SFDVKD. CDR3 length: 17 residues.

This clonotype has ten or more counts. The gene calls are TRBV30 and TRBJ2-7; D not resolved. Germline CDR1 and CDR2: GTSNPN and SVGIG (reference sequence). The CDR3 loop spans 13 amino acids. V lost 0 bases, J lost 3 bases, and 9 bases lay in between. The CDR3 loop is CAWSVGSIYEQYF. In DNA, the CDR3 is TGTGCCTGGAGTGTTGGCTCGATCTACGAGCAGTACTTC.

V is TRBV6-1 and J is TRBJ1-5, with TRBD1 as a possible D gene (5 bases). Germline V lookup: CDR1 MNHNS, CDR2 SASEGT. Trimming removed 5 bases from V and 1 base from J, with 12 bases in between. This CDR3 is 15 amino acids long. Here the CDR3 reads CASSRLQGSNQPQHF. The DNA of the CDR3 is TGTGCCAGCAGTCGTCTCCAGGGAAGCAATCAGCCCCAGCATTTT.

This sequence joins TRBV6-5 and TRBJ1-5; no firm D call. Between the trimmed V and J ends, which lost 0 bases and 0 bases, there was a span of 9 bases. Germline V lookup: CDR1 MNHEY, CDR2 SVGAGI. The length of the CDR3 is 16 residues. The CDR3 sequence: CASSYSDPRSNQPQHF. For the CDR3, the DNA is TGTGCCAGCAGTTACTCAGACCCTCGTAGCAATCAGCCCCAGCATTTT.

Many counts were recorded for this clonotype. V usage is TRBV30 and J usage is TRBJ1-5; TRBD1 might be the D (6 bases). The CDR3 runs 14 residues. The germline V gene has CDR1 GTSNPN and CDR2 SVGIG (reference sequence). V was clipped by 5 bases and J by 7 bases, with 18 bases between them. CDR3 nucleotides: TGTGCCTGGTCCTGGGGCCAGGGACAACAGCCCCAGCATTTT. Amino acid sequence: CAWSWGQGQQPQHF. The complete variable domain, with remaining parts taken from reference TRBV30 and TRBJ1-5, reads SQTIHQWPATLVQPVGSPLSLECTVEGTSNPNLYWYRQAAGRGLQLLFYSVGIGQISSEVPQNLSASRPQDRQFILSSKKLLLSDSGFYLCAWSWGQGQQPQHFGDGTRLSIL.

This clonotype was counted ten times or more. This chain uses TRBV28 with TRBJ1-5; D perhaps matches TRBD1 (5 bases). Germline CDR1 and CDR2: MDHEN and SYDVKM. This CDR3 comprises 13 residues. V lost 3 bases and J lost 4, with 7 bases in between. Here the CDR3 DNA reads TGTGCCAGCAGTTTGACAGTTAATCAGCCCCAGCATTTT. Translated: CASSLTVNQPQHF.

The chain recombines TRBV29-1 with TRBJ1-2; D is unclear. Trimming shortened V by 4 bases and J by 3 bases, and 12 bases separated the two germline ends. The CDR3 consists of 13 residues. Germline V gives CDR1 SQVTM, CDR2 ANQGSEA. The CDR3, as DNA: TGCAGCGTTGGGCCTTCGGGTTACTATGGCTACACCTTC. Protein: CSVGPSGYYGYTF.

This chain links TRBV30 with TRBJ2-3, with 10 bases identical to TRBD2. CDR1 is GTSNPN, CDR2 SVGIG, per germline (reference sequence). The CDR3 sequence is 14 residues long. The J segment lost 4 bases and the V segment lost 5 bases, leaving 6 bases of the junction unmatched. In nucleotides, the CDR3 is TGTGCCTGGGGGCTAGCGGGAGACTCAGATACGCAGTATTTT. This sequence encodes CAWGLAGDSDTQYF. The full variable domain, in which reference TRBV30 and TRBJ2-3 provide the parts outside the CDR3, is SQTIHQWPATLVQPVGSPLSLECTVEGTSNPNLYWYRQAAGRGLQLLFYSVGIGQISSEVPQNLSASRPQDRQFILSSKKLLLSDSGFYLCAWGLAGDSDTQYFGPGTRLTVL.

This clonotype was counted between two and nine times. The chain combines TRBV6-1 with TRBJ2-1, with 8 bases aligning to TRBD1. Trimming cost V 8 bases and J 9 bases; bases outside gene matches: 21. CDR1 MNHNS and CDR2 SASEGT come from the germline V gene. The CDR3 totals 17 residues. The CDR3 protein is CASLGVSGQGREGEQFF. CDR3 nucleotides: TGTGCCAGCCTTGGGGTTTCTGGACAGGGAAGGGAAGGTGAGCAGTTCTTC.

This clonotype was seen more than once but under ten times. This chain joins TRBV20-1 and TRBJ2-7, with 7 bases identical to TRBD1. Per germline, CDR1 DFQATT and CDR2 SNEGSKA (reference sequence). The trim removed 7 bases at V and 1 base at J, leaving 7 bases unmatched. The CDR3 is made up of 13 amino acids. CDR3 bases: TGCAGTGTTAGTGCGGACAGGTCCTACGAGCAGTACTTC. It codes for CSVSADRSYEQYF.

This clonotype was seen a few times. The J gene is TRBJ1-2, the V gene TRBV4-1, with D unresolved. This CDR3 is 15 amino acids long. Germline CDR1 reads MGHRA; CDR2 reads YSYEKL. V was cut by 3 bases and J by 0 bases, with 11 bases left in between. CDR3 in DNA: TGCGCCAGCAGCCACTTTGACCGGGCTAACTATGGCTACACCTTC. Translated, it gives CASSHFDRANYGYTF.

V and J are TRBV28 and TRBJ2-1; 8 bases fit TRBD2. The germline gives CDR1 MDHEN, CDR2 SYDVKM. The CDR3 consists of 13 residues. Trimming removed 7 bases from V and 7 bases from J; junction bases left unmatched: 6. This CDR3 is CASTSGTRNEQFF. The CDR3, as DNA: TGTGCCAGCACAAGCGGGACTAGGAATGAGCAGTTCTTC.

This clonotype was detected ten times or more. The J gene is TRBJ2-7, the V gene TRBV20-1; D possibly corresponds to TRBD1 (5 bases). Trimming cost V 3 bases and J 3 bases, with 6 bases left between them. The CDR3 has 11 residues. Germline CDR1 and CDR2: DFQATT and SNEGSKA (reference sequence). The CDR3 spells CSARQGYEQYF. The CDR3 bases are TGCAGTGCTAGGCAGGGCTACGAGCAGTACTTC.

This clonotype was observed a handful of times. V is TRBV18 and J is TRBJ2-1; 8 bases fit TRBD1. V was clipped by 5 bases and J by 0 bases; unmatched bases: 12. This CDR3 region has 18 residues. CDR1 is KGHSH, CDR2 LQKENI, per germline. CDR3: CASSGTGYTDSSYNEQFF. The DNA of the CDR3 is TGTGCCAGCTCAGGGACAGGTTACACCGACAGCTCCTACAATGAGCAGTTCTTC.

The CDR3 nucleotides read TGTGCCAGCAGTCTCCCTTTGGCGGTACATACCTACAATGAGCAGTTCTTC. It codes for CASSLPLAVHTYNEQFF. J is TRBJ2-1 and V is TRBV25-1; D unresolved. CDR1 is MGHDK, CDR2 SYGVNS, per germline. The germline V and J ends were trimmed by 5 bases and 2 bases, with 19 bases remaining between them. CDR3 length equals 17 residues.

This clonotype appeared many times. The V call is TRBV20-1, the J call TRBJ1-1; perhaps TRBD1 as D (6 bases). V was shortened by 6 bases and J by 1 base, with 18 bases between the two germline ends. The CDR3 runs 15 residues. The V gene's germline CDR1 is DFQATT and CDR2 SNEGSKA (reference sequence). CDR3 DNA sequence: TGCAGTGCCATAAAACCGGGACACAGGAACACTGAAGCTTTCTTT. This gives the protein CSAIKPGHRNTEAFF.

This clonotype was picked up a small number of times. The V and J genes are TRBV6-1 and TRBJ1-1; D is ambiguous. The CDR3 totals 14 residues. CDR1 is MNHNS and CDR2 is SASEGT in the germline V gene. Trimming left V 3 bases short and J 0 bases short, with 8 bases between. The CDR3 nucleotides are TGTGCCAGCAGTGACCCAGGCATGAACACTGAAGCTTTCTTT. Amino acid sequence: CASSDPGMNTEAFF.

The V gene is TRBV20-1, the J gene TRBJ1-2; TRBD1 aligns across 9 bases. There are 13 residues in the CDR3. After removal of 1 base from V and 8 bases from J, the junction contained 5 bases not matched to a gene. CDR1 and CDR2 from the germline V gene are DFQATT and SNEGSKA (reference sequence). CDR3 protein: CSARADRGKGYTF. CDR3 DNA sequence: TGCAGTGCTAGAGCTGACAGGGGGAAAGGCTACACCTTC.

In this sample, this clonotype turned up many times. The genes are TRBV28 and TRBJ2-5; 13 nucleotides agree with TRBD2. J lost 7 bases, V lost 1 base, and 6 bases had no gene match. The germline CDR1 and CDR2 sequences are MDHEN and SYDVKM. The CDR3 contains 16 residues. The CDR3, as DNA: TGTGCCAGCAGTTTATTACTAGCGGGAGGGCCTGTGACCCAGTACTTC. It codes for CASSLLLAGGPVTQYF.